What follows are 6 T cell receptor beta chains derived from one specimen sequenced in a study of shared T cell receptors in the human thymus. The assay was immunoSEQ multiplex PCR, and TCRdb's table has in-frame clones only and misses some. The sample lists 600,000 to 900,000 clones, approximately 85% occurring once. The same sample was also studied in work on human thymus T cells.

What was sequenced was thymocytes. Source of these receptors: a girl in the first two years of life with a congenital heart defect.

This chain connects TRBV29-1 to TRBJ2-7, with 9 bases identical to TRBD1. The CDR3 covers 13 residues. The germline V gene has CDR1 SQVTM and CDR2 ANQGSEA. J was trimmed by 5 bases and V by 5 bases; bases with no gene match: 7. In DNA form, the CDR3 reads TGCAGCGTTAGACCGGGACAGGGTCACGAGCAGTACTTC. Encoded protein: CSVRPGQGHEQYF.

This clone was found a few times. V is TRBV15 and J is TRBJ2-7; D perhaps matches TRBD2 (5 bases). Trimming stripped 0 bases from V and 1 base from J, with 7 bases between. CDR1 LNHNV and CDR2 YYDKDF come from the germline V gene (reference sequence). This CDR3 has 14 residues. The CDR3 here is CATSRESGSYEQYF. The CDR3 DNA reads as TGTGCCACCAGCAGAGAAAGCGGTTCCTACGAGCAGTACTTC.

The gene calls are TRBV30 and TRBJ2-5; 10 bases are a match to TRBD1. Trimming at V came to 4 bases and at J to 2 bases, leaving 7 bases not matched to a gene. The CDR3 length is 15 residues. Germline CDR1 GTSNPN, CDR2 SVGIG (reference sequence). The CDR3: CAWNNRDRGQETQYF. DNA of the CDR3: TGTGCCTGGAACAACCGGGACAGGGGTCAAGAGACCCAGTACTTC. The variable domain in full, with the rest retrieved from reference TRBV30 and TRBJ2-5, is SQTIHQWPATLVQPVGSPLSLECTVEGTSNPNLYWYRQAAGRGLQLLFYSVGIGQISSEVPQNLSASRPQDRQFILSSKKLLLSDSGFYLCAWNNRDRGQETQYFGPGTRLLVL.

The V call is TRBV4-1, the J call TRBJ2-1, with 10 bases aligning to TRBD2. The V segment lost 1 base and the J segment 12 bases; nucleotides outside the gene matches: 24. Germline CDR1 reads MGHRA; CDR2 reads YSYEKL. CDR3 length: 20 residues. CDR3 nucleotides: TGCGCCAGCAGCCAAGGTCCCTATAGAACTAGCGGGGTCACAAGAGGAGGGCAGTTCTTC. It codes for CASSQGPYRTSGVTRGGQFF.

This clone occurred once. CDR3 sequence (DNA): TGCGCCAGCAGTTCCCGTCTGGGACAGGGGGTATGGACCCAGTACTTC. Protein product: CASSSRLGQGVWTQYF. J is TRBJ2-5 and V is TRBV5-1; 11 bases match TRBD1. J was trimmed by 7 bases and V by 5 bases; bases with no gene match: 13. Germline values: CDR1 SGHRS, CDR2 YFSETQ. CDR3 size: 16 residues.

This chain links TRBV5-4 with TRBJ2-2; 10 nucleotides agree with TRBD1. Germline-derived CDR1 and CDR2 are SGHNT and YYREEE (reference sequence). The CDR3 contains 16 residues. Unmatched junction bases numbered 10, after V lost 4 bases and J lost 7 bases. This chain's CDR3 is CASSHAGQGTVGELFF. CDR3 DNA: TGTGCCAGCAGCCACGCGGGACAGGGGACGGTCGGGGAGCTGTTTTTT.